The rows below give T cell receptor beta chains drawn from one sample of a study of immune heterogeneity within non-small cell lung tumors. One entry per CDR3 protein results from TCRdb running MiXCR on the multiplex PCR reads. The sample has approximately 20,000 distinct CDR3 sequences; 27% are singletons. Specimen: lung tumor tissue. Receptors were obtained from a man aged 35 to 55 with non-small cell lung cancer. Each CDR3 is given with its conserved first and last residue. D genes are given only for firm matches. Some rows mark clone size as missing; the rest say once, few, many or name a class of expanded clone.

j_call v_call d_call clone_size cdr3_nt cdr3_aa
TRBJ1-6 TRBV20-1 . many TGCAGTGCTAGAGATCTCGTTCGTGGGGATTCACCCCTCCACTTT CSARDLVRGDSPLHF
TRBJ2-7 TRBV4-1 . many TGCGCCAGCAGCCAAGAGTACGGGCCAAGCTCCTACGAGCAGTACTTC CASSQEYGPSSYEQYF
TRBJ2-1 TRBV2 . . TGTGCCAGCAGTGACTCCCCCTACAATGAGCAGTTCTTC CASSDSPYNEQFF
TRBJ1-6 TRBV25-1 . few TGTGCCAGCACACGGGACTTTTATTCACCCCTCCACTTT CASTRDFYSPLHF
TRBJ1-1 TRBV12-3/TRBV12-4 . many TGTGCCAGCAGCCACCCACGGGCCCCGGCCACTGAAGCTTTCTTT CASSHPRAPATEAFF
TRBJ2-1 TRBV9 TRBD2 . TGTGCCAGCAGCGATAGCGGGACACTCAATGAGCAGTTCTTC CASSDSGTLNEQFF
TRBJ2-5 TRBV30 . few TGTGCCTGGAGTACGGGACTCCCGGGAGAGACCCAGTACTTC CAWSTGLPGETQYF
TRBJ1-1 TRBV18 . . TGTGCCAGCTCACGCAGGGATGGGAACACTGAAGCTTTCTTT CASSRRDGNTEAFF
TRBJ2-5 TRBV9 . many TGTGCCAGCAGCGTAGGAGGACCGCGGGAGACCCAGTACTTC CASSVGGPRETQYF
TRBJ2-1 TRBV5-1 TRBD2 . TGCGCCAGCAGCCCCACTAGCGGAAGTTACAATGAGCAGTTCTTC CASSPTSGSYNEQFF
TRBJ2-2 TRBV6-7 TRBD2 . TGTGCCACAGCAGTACAGGGGGGACTAGCGGGATTTGTCACCGGGGAGCTGTTTTTT CATAVQGGLAGFVTGELFF
TRBJ1-2 TRBV30 TRBD1 many TGTGCCTGGAGTTCCACGGCAGGGGGCAACTATGGCTACACCTTC CAWSSTAGGNYGYTF